This T cell receptor beta chain came from a study of Ad26.COV2.S vaccination and SARS-CoV-2 variants. Specified treatment: 19 received Ad26.COV2.S at low or high dose, single or two shots; roughly 5 received placebo; per-sample allocation not given. Specimen acquisition occurred on day 63 following the initial vaccine or placebo injection. V shed 6 bases and J shed 4 bases, with 15 bases lying between them. The CDR3 contains 14 residues. The germline gives CDR1 SNHLY, CDR2 FYNNEI. In the case of this clone: Its antigen is undetermined.

Study-level findings and limits: Substantial breadth in spike-specific CD8+ and CD4+ T cell responses was reportedly seen after vaccination.

Clones were sequenced by immunoSEQ multiplex PCR, and TCRdb holds only the in-frame ones, with some missing. The profile shows 410,000 or so clones, 80% to 95% of them singletons. The J gene is TRBJ1-2, the V gene TRBV2, with D hard to call. This clonotype was sampled from a person between 18 and 59 years old who received the Ad26.COV2.S COVID-19 vaccine or a placebo. The sample was peripheral blood, taken in a trial of Ad26.COV2.S vaccine versus placebo. DNA for the CDR3: TGTGCCAGCAGCCTGGGTGGGTTTGGCTATGGCTACACCTTC. This encodes CASSLGGFGYGYTF. Together with reference TRBV2 and TRBJ1-2, the CDR3 gives the full variable domain: EPEVTQTPSHQVTQMGQEVILRCVPISNHLYFYWYRQILGQKVEFLVSFYNNEISEKSEIFDDQFSVERPDGSNFTLKIRSTKLEDSAMYFCASSLGGFGYGYTFGSGTRLTVV.